This TCR beta chain stems from a study of blood T cells in healthy people across ages. Study conclusions and caveats: As age increased, TCR beta diversity per million T cells fell in a roughly linear fashion.

With V trimmed by 5 bases and J by 3 bases, 7 bases remained unmatched. This CDR3 is 15 amino acids long. Germline values: CDR1 KGHDR, CDR2 SFDVKD. It was with a sample-barcoded 5' primer and a J-beta primer mix that a second PCR of roughly 6 to 11 cycles was run. TCRdb ran MiXCR on the 5' RACE reads and lists one entry per CDR3 protein. This sample has about 400,000 distinct CDR3 sequences, with approximately 52% found just once. About this clonotype itself: Its target is unknown.

This chain connects TRBV24-1 to TRBJ2-3; TRBD1 agrees at 7 bases. Sequencing was carried out using blood. This sequence originates from a man aged 55 to 69 in good health. In DNA form, the CDR3 reads TGTGCCACCAGTGCTACGACAGGGCGGACAGATACGCAGTATTTT. Translation: CATSATTGRTDTQYF.